The rows below give T cell receptor beta chains drawn from one sample of a study of neurological immune-mediated disorders. MiXCR, run by TCRdb on the 5' RACE reads, gives a single entry per CDR3 protein. This table holds approximately 84,000 distinct CDR3 sequences, around 4.7% found once. Sequencing was carried out using PBMCs. Receptor source: a woman aged 60 to 75 with multiple sclerosis. The CDR3 runs from the conserved cysteine through the conserved F or W. Each record gives: V gene, CDR3 length, J gene, CDR3 protein.

V gene: TRBV20-1
CDR3 length: 15
J gene: TRBJ2-1
CDR3 protein: CSAARLAGGGDEQFF

V gene: TRBV10-3
CDR3 length: 15
J gene: TRBJ2-1
CDR3 protein: CAISERPPVENEQFF

V gene: TRBV29-1
CDR3 length: 11
J gene: TRBJ2-5
CDR3 protein: CSSGTSRTQYF

V gene: TRBV10-3
CDR3 length: 15
J gene: TRBJ1-2
CDR3 protein: CAISESVISNYGYTF

V gene: TRBV3-1
CDR3 length: 15
J gene: TRBJ2-3
CDR3 protein: CASSRVAGGADTQYF

V gene: TRBV11-2
CDR3 length: 14
J gene: TRBJ1-2
CDR3 protein: CASSLIQGRYGYTF

V gene: TRBV3-1
CDR3 length: 12
J gene: TRBJ1-1
CDR3 protein: CASSQDRKEAFF

V gene: TRBV28
CDR3 length: 13
J gene: TRBJ1-1
CDR3 protein: CASSEGGNTEDFF

V gene: TRBV10-3
CDR3 length: 13
J gene: TRBJ1-2
CDR3 protein: CATQAPVNYGYTF

V gene: TRBV5-1
CDR3 length: 16
J gene: TRBJ1-1
CDR3 protein: CASSLAVGGMNTEAFF

V gene: TRBV5-1
CDR3 length: 13
J gene: TRBJ2-2
CDR3 protein: CASNKLGTGELFF

V gene: TRBV10-2
CDR3 length: 12
J gene: TRBJ2-5
CDR3 protein: CASSEGGETQYF

V gene: TRBV7-2
CDR3 length: 16
J gene: TRBJ2-7
CDR3 protein: CASSRAPRGVVYEQYF

V gene: TRBV5-1
CDR3 length: 18
J gene: TRBJ2-6
CDR3 protein: CASSLRPGTGSGANVLTF

V gene: TRBV7-6
CDR3 length: 14
J gene: TRBJ2-7
CDR3 protein: CASSLPPFGHEQYF

V gene: TRBV11-2
CDR3 length: 14
J gene: TRBJ2-3
CDR3 protein: CASSLDRLGDTQYF

V gene: TRBV7-9
CDR3 length: 13
J gene: TRBJ1-2
CDR3 protein: CASSLAHGIGYTF

V gene: TRBV5-1
CDR3 length: 15
J gene: TRBJ2-3
CDR3 protein: CASSLRQRGTDTQYF

V gene: TRBV11-3
CDR3 length: 15
J gene: TRBJ2-2
CDR3 protein: CASTPGGGVTGELFF

V gene: TRBV5-1
CDR3 length: 15
J gene: TRBJ2-5
CDR3 protein: CASSQRSGDTKTQYF

V gene: TRBV15
CDR3 length: 15
J gene: TRBJ1-5
CDR3 protein: CATSPERLGNQPQHF

V gene: TRBV18
CDR3 length: 14
J gene: TRBJ2-5
CDR3 protein: CASSPGWAQETQYF

V gene: TRBV7-6
CDR3 length: 14
J gene: TRBJ2-2
CDR3 protein: CASSLDTVAGELFF

V gene: TRBV4-1
CDR3 length: 19
J gene: TRBJ2-5
CDR3 protein: CASSRQLVAGHSYQETQYF

V gene: TRBV19
CDR3 length: 13
J gene: TRBJ2-7
CDR3 protein: CASSRDGPYEQYF

V gene: TRBV4-2
CDR3 length: 17
J gene: TRBJ2-1
CDR3 protein: CASSQDGGGSSYNEQFF

V gene: TRBV7-8
CDR3 length: 14
J gene: TRBJ1-5
CDR3 protein: CASSLNRYGQPQHF

V gene: TRBV12-3/TRBV12-4
CDR3 length: 15
J gene: TRBJ2-6
CDR3 protein: CASSPGGSGANVLTF

V gene: TRBV2
CDR3 length: 12
J gene: TRBJ2-7
CDR3 protein: CAIQIREAEQYF

V gene: TRBV7-9
CDR3 length: 12
J gene: TRBJ1-1
CDR3 protein: CASSPGDRAAFF

V gene: TRBV15
CDR3 length: 15
J gene: TRBJ1-1
CDR3 protein: CATSRGGVRSTEAFF

V gene: TRBV5-1
CDR3 length: 13
J gene: TRBJ1-1
CDR3 protein: CASSITGGLLAFF

V gene: TRBV20-1
CDR3 length: 13
J gene: TRBJ2-2
CDR3 protein: CSARNQGTGELFF

V gene: TRBV5-6
CDR3 length: 11
J gene: TRBJ2-1
CDR3 protein: CASTLINEQFF

V gene: TRBV18
CDR3 length: 16
J gene: TRBJ2-7
CDR3 protein: CASSPPDRGGSYEQYF

V gene: TRBV5-1
CDR3 length: 13
J gene: TRBJ1-2
CDR3 protein: CASSLAEDYGYTF

V gene: TRBV7-8
CDR3 length: 13
J gene: TRBJ2-3
CDR3 protein: CASSSLAPDTQYF

V gene: TRBV2
CDR3 length: 13
J gene: TRBJ1-5
CDR3 protein: CASWLEGNQPQHF

V gene: TRBV20-1
CDR3 length: 16
J gene: TRBJ2-7
CDR3 protein: CSARDGKAGRSYEQYF

V gene: TRBV5-6
CDR3 length: 15
J gene: TRBJ2-3
CDR3 protein: CASSSYRMSTDTQYF

V gene: TRBV12-3/TRBV12-4
CDR3 length: 14
J gene: TRBJ2-1
CDR3 protein: CASRSGTGSREQFF

V gene: TRBV7-9
CDR3 length: 14
J gene: TRBJ1-2
CDR3 protein: CASSLVRGAHGYTF

V gene: TRBV29-1
CDR3 length: 13
J gene: TRBJ2-2
CDR3 protein: CSVDRGNTGELFF

V gene: TRBV5-5
CDR3 length: 16
J gene: TRBJ1-1
CDR3 protein: CASSPASWRVNTEAFF

V gene: TRBV7-9
CDR3 length: 14
J gene: TRBJ2-5
CDR3 protein: CASRGGAHQETQYF

V gene: TRBV5-1
CDR3 length: 12
J gene: TRBJ2-3
CDR3 protein: CASRTDTDTQYF

V gene: TRBV28
CDR3 length: 12
J gene: TRBJ2-7
CDR3 protein: CASSREPYEQYF

V gene: TRBV11-2
CDR3 length: 12
J gene: TRBJ2-7
CDR3 protein: CASSLEIGGQYF

V gene: TRBV7-8
CDR3 length: 14
J gene: TRBJ1-4
CDR3 protein: CASTTTDVNEKLFF

V gene: TRBV6-6
CDR3 length: 17
J gene: TRBJ2-2
CDR3 protein: CASSYSPETGDTGELFF

V gene: TRBV7-2
CDR3 length: 15
J gene: TRBJ1-6
CDR3 protein: CASSLAGHNNSPLHF

V gene: TRBV7-2
CDR3 length: 13
J gene: TRBJ1-5
CDR3 protein: CASTREPNQPQHF

V gene: TRBV11-2
CDR3 length: 17
J gene: TRBJ1-6
CDR3 protein: CASSARGQGANNSPLHF

V gene: TRBV20-1
CDR3 length: 13
J gene: TRBJ1-5
CDR3 protein: CSARIQVGQPQHF

V gene: TRBV29-1
CDR3 length: 14
J gene: TRBJ1-5
CDR3 protein: CSATPGNSNQPQHF

V gene: TRBV28
CDR3 length: 14
J gene: TRBJ1-6
CDR3 protein: CASTPGGEGSPLHF

V gene: TRBV6-4
CDR3 length: 15
J gene: TRBJ1-6
CDR3 protein: CASSDSNSYNSPLHF

V gene: TRBV20-1
CDR3 length: 16
J gene: TRBJ1-2
CDR3 protein: CSARVRPDRGDYGYTF

V gene: TRBV5-1
CDR3 length: 15
J gene: TRBJ2-1
CDR3 protein: CASSLLRVGDNEQFF

V gene: TRBV27
CDR3 length: 13
J gene: TRBJ2-1
CDR3 protein: CATSVSSYNEQFF